The T cell receptor beta chain under discussion was sequenced for a study of CD8 T cells in ankylosing spondylitis. TCRdb used MiXCR to reprocess the 5' RACE reads, holding one entry per CDR3 protein. The profile shows more than 600,000 distinct CDR3 sequences, around 17% of them singletons. CDR3 length: 12 residues. V was cut by 7 bases and J by 5 bases, with 10 bases left in between. CDR1 and CDR2 (germline): MGHRA, YSYEKL. Notes on the study in general: About 8 highly homologous variants made up a TCR beta motif, and this motif appeared characteristic of ankylosing spondylitis blood.

Details on this clonotype: Its antigen remains unidentified.

The sequenced sample was blood, either unsorted or a sorted T cell fraction (not recorded which). This TCR came from a male donor with ankylosing spondylitis. The chain is built from TRBV4-1 and TRBJ2-3; a possible D gene is TRBD1 (5 bases). CDR3 coding DNA: TGCGCCAGCAACCAGGGTCGAGATACGCAGTATTTT. Its protein product is CASNQGRDTQYF.